This T cell receptor beta chain came from a study of cytomegalovirus exposure and HLA in healthy donors. Study-wide points: A later analysis revealed that TCR association rates differed between HLA loci, peaking at DRB1 and bottoming out at HLA-C. Later work showed greater clonal expansion in HLA-associated TCR beta chains than in equally common others. Investigators reported 150 to 200 TCR beta chains as tied to cytomegalovirus.

Trimming took off 5 bases at V and 2 bases at J, with 15 bases between the two ends. There are 15 residues in the CDR3. The V gene's germline CDR1 is SGHVS and CDR2 FQNEAQ. The PCR made use of 60 Vbeta and 13 Jbeta primers. This table comes from immunoSEQ multiplex PCR, and its TCRdb copy is limited to in-frame clones, with some not included. The table lists around 130,000 clones, about 8.5% of them singletons. This clone has only a few counts. The antigen is unknown. The chain is built from TRBV7-8 and TRBJ1-2, with unresolved D. The receptor's source is a man aged 40-55 years in good health and CMV-seronegative. Material for sequencing was PBMCs. This CDR3 reads CASSLGFDLNYGYTF. The CDR3 bases are TGTGCCAGCAGCCTCGGGTTTGACCTCAACTATGGCTACACCTTC.